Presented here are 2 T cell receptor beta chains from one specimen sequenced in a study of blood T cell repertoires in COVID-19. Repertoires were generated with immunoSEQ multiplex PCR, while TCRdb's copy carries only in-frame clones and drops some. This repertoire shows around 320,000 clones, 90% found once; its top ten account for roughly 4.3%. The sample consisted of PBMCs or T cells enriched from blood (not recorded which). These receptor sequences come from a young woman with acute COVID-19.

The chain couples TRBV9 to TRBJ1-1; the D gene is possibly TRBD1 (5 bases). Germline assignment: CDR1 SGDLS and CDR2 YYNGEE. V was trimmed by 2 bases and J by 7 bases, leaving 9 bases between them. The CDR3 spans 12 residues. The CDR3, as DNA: TGTGCCAGCAGCGTCATTCAGGGTGAAGCTTTCTTT. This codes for CASSVIQGEAFF.

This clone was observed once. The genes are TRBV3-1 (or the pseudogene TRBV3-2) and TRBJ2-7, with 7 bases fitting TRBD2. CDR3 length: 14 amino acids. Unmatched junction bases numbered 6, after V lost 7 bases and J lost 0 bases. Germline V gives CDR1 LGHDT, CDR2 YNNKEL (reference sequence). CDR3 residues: CASTLSGVSYEQYF. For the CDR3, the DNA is TGTGCCAGCACCCTAAGCGGGGTCTCCTACGAGCAGTACTTC.